Below, 7 T cell receptor beta chains from the same sample are listed, as sequenced in a study of human T cells and chemical hapten exposure. The time point was: patch test 1, 2 weeks after DPC sensitization. The treatment: therapeutic diphenylcyclopropenone sensitization with weekly scalp DPC. TCRdb itself ran the RACE reads through MiXCR, one entry per CDR3 protein. The sample has some 180,000 distinct CDR3 sequences, around 24% seen once. Source: whole blood, taken in connection with sensitization to the hapten diphenylcyclopropenone (DPC). The receptors here all came from a woman between 50 and 59 years old with alopecia areata. Some clones in this sample may be carry-over from other donors' samples.

This clonotype was observed a few times. J is TRBJ1-2 and V is TRBV20-1, with unresolved D. This CDR3 spans 15 amino acids. V gave up 0 bases and J gave up 3 bases, with 14 bases separating them. The germline V gene has CDR1 DFQATT and CDR2 SNEGSKA (reference sequence). Here the CDR3 reads CSARDPGRLDYGYTF. The DNA of the CDR3 is TGCAGTGCTAGAGATCCTGGCAGGCTCGACTATGGCTACACCTTC.

In its sample, this clonotype was seen a few times. CDR3 protein: CASSRDNVLTF. Written as DNA, the CDR3 is TGTGCCAGCAGTCGGGACAACGTCCTGACTTTC. J is TRBJ2-6 and V is TRBV6-5; D may be TRBD2 (5 bases). Germline values: CDR1 MNHEY, CDR2 SVGAGI. This CDR3 contains 11 residues. V was pared by 5 bases and J by 9 bases, with 5 bases between.

The rearrangement uses TRBV10-3 and TRBJ1-1; 7 positions agree with TRBD1. Germline lookup yields CDR1 ENHRY and CDR2 SYGVKD. This CDR3 comprises 16 residues. J was trimmed by 4 bases and V by 4 bases; bases with no gene match: 12. CDR3 sequence reads: CAISAPEDRPTTEAFF. The CDR3 nucleotides are TGTGCCATCAGTGCCCCTGAGGACAGGCCGACCACTGAAGCTTTCTTT.

This clonotype was found a few times. CDR3 coding DNA: TGCGCCAGCAGCTTGGTCTCTGGACAGACCATCTTCACTGAAGCTTTCTTT. Residues: CASSLVSGQTIFTEAFF. This sequence joins TRBV5-1 and TRBJ1-1, with D maybe TRBD1 (6 bases). CDR1 and CDR2 (germline): SGHRS, YFSETQ. The V gene lost 0 bases and the J gene lost 4 bases, with 19 bases spanning the gap. The CDR3 has 17 amino acids.

This chain links TRBV9 with TRBJ1-1, with 7 bases aligning to TRBD1. This CDR3 has 14 amino acids. Per germline, CDR1 SGDLS and CDR2 YYNGEE. V shed 2 bases and J 2 bases; nucleotides not matched to a gene: 3. CDR3 bases: TGTGCCAGCAGCGTCGACAGGGACAACACTGAAGCTTTCTTT. The encoded protein is CASSVDRDNTEAFF.

The V gene is TRBV2, the J gene TRBJ2-3; 9 nucleotides line up with TRBD1. The CDR3 has 18 residues. Germline assignment: CDR1 SNHLY and CDR2 FYNNEI. The V gene end was trimmed by 5 bases and the J gene end by 1 base; junction bases not matched to a gene: 13. The CDR3 reads CASSWETGGPTRTDTQYF. The CDR3 DNA is TGTGCCAGCAGTTGGGAGACAGGGGGTCCCACTCGCACAGATACGCAGTATTTT.

There are a few counts of this clonotype. The chain employs TRBV29-1 and TRBJ2-7, with D possibly matching TRBD2 (6 bases). CDR1 and CDR2 from the germline V gene are SQVTM and ANQGSEA. There are 14 residues in the CDR3. V lost 2 bases to trimming and J lost 2 bases, with 13 bases between them. The CDR3 region is CSVEFGTSTYEQYF. The CDR3, as DNA: TGCAGCGTTGAATTCGGGACTTCCACCTACGAGCAGTACTTC.